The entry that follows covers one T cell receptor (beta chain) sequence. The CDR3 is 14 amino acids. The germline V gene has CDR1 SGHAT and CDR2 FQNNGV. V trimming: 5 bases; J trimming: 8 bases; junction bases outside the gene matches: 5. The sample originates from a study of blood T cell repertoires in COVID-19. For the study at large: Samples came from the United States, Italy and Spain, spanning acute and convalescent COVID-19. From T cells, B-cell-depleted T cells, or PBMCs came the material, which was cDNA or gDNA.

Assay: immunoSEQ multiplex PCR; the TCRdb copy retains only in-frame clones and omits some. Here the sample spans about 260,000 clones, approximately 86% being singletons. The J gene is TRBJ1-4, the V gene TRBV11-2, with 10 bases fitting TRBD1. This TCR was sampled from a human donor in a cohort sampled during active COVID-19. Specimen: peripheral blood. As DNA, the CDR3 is TGTGCCAGCAGCCAGGAGGACAGGGGGGAAAAACTGTTTTTT. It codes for CASSQEDRGEKLFF. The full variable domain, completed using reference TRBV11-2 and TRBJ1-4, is EAGVAQSPRYKIIEKRQSVAFWCNPISGHATLYWYQQILGQGPKLLIQFQNNGVVDDSQLPKDRFSAERLKGVDSTLKIQPAKLEDSAVYLCASSQEDRGEKLFFGSGTQLSVL.